This T cell receptor (beta chain) was sequenced during a study of response to subunit inactivated influenza vaccine (dated by TCRdb to 2017 to 2018). About the study as a whole: To follow how T cells responded to a trivalent subunit inactivated influenza vaccine, the researchers relied on deep quantitative profiling of the T cell receptor repertoire. Overall study outcomes, separate from this receptor: The authors suggested that each seasonal influenza vaccination may recruit only a limited number of new T cells.

Library preparation used RT-PCR. The sequencing machine was an Illumina HiSeq 2500. In TCRdb, the public reads were trimmed at Q25 with fastp and aligned with MiXCR, with productive beta chains retained. Every distinct CDR3 protein forms one entry, paired with its most common genes and DNA. Here the sample has a few hundred thousand distinct CDR3 sequences; roughly 10% occur a single time. The biggest ten clones account for about 10% of the sample. CDR1 MNHEY and CDR2 SMNVEV were looked up in the germline V gene (reference sequence). The CDR3 covers 15 residues, taking in both the cysteine and the phenylalanine. Kept here is only the CDR3 DNA, which spans 45 bases and is read in frame from base 1. V is reduced by 1 base and J by 5 bases, leaving a spacing of 14 bases between them. There are a few counts of this clonotype. There is no known antigen for this receptor. Per-nucleotide qualities are absent, and no much larger clonotype sits a single base away.

These data were likewise used in another study, on T cells expressing NK-cell markers. Per that second paper: 5'RACE template switching, by which a universal primer site and unique molecular identifiers were added, was used to make TCR beta cDNA libraries. Under ten donors provided sorted CD3+CD56+NKG2C+, CD3+CD56+NKG2C- and CD3+CD56-NKG2C+ T-cell subsets, whose TCR beta-chain repertoires were profiled. Among the eight sequenced donors, only one was HCMV-seronegative, while the other seven were HCMV-seropositive. In several experiments an anti-gammadeltaTCR antibody was added to restrict sorting to alphabetaTCR-expressing T cells. In six donors, the dominant CD3+CD56+NKG2C+ clonotypes were among the top 10 CD8+ clonotypes and accounted for roughly 1.0-8% of CD8+ T cells. Those dominant clonotypes were again the most abundant among CD3+CD56-NKG2C+ cells in four donors, at about 25-60.1%. Whether the expanded NKG2C-expressing T cell clones were specific for HCMV antigens was left unclear. Randomly selected healthy volunteers, three men and five women, were used as the eight sequenced donors. HCMV-specific IgG was detected in serum with a commercial ELISA kit to determine HCMV serostatus. Peripheral blood mononuclear cells were isolated from blood by Ficoll density gradient centrifugation. For over five donors, bulk peripheral blood T-cell repertoires were also sequenced from unsorted PBMC. Priming for cDNA synthesis came from the TCR beta constant segment, and two successive PCR amplification steps followed. Sequencing of the libraries produced 2 x 150 bp reads on Illumina HiSeq 2000/2500, MiSeq or NextSeq. Reads were demultiplexed and grouped by UMI with MIGEC, and clonotypes were assembled and quantified with MiTCR. To exclude erroneous sequences, only TCR cDNA sequences supported by at least two reads were retained. The tcR package was used for downstream repertoire analysis, and clonotypes were matched across fractions by CDR3 nucleotide sequence plus V segment. VDJmatch was used to annotate antigen specificity against VDJdb, with one amino acid substitution in CDR3 allowed.

The sequenced sample was PBMCs from blood, obtained on the day of vaccination. Rearrangement joined TRBV27 to TRBJ2-5; the D region is possibly TRBD1 or TRBD2, each matching across 5 bases. This clonotype originated in a man aged 50-59 years who received an inactivated influenza vaccine. Donor details come from another sample of the same person, matched by shared clones. The nucleotides are TGTGCCAGCAGTTTATTTCGGGGCTCGGTGGAGACCCAGTACTTC. The resulting protein is CASSLFRGSVETQYF.